Detailed here is one T cell receptor beta chain. This sample was taken from a study of T-cell reconstitution after alpha-beta-depleted transplantation in children. Germline V gene sequence: CDR1 PRHDT, CDR2 FYEKMQ (reference sequence). The CDR3 covers 17 residues. V was trimmed by 3 bases and J by 0 bases, leaving 14 bases between them. Preparation of the TCRbeta library was carried out with unique molecular identifiers. TCRdb re-analysed the PCR reads in MiXCR, keeping a single row per CDR3 protein. The sample includes roughly 500,000 distinct CDR3 sequences, approximately 30% of them seen just once.

V usage is TRBV13 and J usage is TRBJ1-4, with D tentatively TRBD1 (5 bases). The clonotype was recovered from a human donor who donated a stem cell graft to a child with aplastic anemia. The sample consisted of PBMCs from the stem cell graft donor, taken from the stem cell graft. The CDR3 is CASSLDKASATNEKLFF. The CDR3 DNA is TGTGCCAGCAGCTTGGACAAAGCTTCTGCAACTAATGAAAAACTGTTTTTT.